The rows below give T cell receptor beta chains drawn from one sample of a study of naive and memory T cell subsets. From the 5' RACE reads, TCRdb called clonotypes with MiXCR, one entry per CDR3 protein. In the table there are about 32,000 distinct CDR3 sequences, around 17% of which are singletons. Receptor source: a female donor in good health. Both conserved end residues are part of each CDR3. A D gene is named only where the DNA matches it firmly. Some rows mark clone size as missing; the rest say once, few, many or name a class of expanded clone.

clone_size j_call v_call d_call cdr3_nt cdr3_aa
NA TRBJ1-1 TRBV5-1 TRBD1 TGCGCCAGCGGGACAGAGCTGAACACTGAAGCTTTCTTT CASGTELNTEAFF
NA TRBJ1-1 TRBV5-1 NA TGCGCCAGCAGCTGGGGGGGACACTTGAACACTGAAGCTTTCTTT CASSWGGHLNTEAFF
NA TRBJ2-3 TRBV24-1 TRBD2 TGTGCCACCAGTGAGCCTACTAGCGGGGGGAGCACAGATACGCAGTATTTT CATSEPTSGGSTDTQYF
few TRBJ1-5 TRBV7-2 NA TGTGCCAGCAGTCTCGGACAGTATAGCAATCAGCCCCAGCATTTT CASSLGQYSNQPQHF
NA TRBJ2-3 TRBV4-1 NA TGCGCCAGCAGCCAAGGGGGCTTTTGGGACCATACGCAGTATTTT CASSQGGFWDHTQYF
many TRBJ1-5 TRBV7-8 NA TGTGCCAGCAGTTCACAGGGAAATCAGCCCCAGCATTTT CASSSQGNQPQHF
many TRBJ2-3 TRBV19 NA TGTGCCACCAATTACGGGGGAAGCACAGATACGCAGTATTTT CATNYGGSTDTQYF
NA TRBJ1-1 TRBV6-1 NA TGTGCCAGCAAGTGGGCCACTGAAGCTTTCTTT CASKWATEAFF
few TRBJ1-6 TRBV10-2 TRBD1 TGCGCCAGCAGTGAGGGACAGGGAAATAATTCACCCCTCCACTTT CASSEGQGNNSPLHF
NA TRBJ2-7 TRBV12-3/TRBV12-4 TRBD1 TGTGCCAGCAGCCCGGGGGGGACAGGGGGCTCCGAGCAGTACTTC CASSPGGTGGSEQYF
NA TRBJ2-7 TRBV29-1 TRBD1 TGCAGCGTTGAAGACAGAGACAGGGGGAGAACCTACGAGCAGTACTTC CSVEDRDRGRTYEQYF
many TRBJ2-5 TRBV29-1 TRBD2 TGCAGCGTTGACGGAAGCGGGGGGACGTGGGAGACCCAGTACTTC CSVDGSGGTWETQYF
NA TRBJ1-1 TRBV6-1 NA TGTGCCAGCAGCAACGCAAAGACAGTGCACACTGAAGCTTTCTTT CASSNAKTVHTEAFF
NA TRBJ2-3 TRBV6-4 TRBD1 TGTGCCAGCAGTGACTCGACAGGGTCCCCCGCAGATACGCAGTATTTT CASSDSTGSPADTQYF
NA TRBJ2-7 TRBV6-6 TRBD2 TGTGCCAGCAGTTACTCGACGGGGGGTTACTACGAGCAGTACTTC CASSYSTGGYYEQYF
many TRBJ2-7 TRBV29-1 TRBD2 TGCAGCGCTGGAGCGGGGGCCTACGAGCAGTACTTC CSAGAGAYEQYF